What follows are 26 T cell receptor beta chains derived from one specimen sequenced in a study of Ad26.COV2.S vaccination and SARS-CoV-2 variants. Sample treatment: approximately 18 received Ad26.COV2.S at low or high dose, single or two shots; about 5 received placebo; per-sample allocation not given. Day 63 following the first vaccine or placebo injection was when the samples were taken. Clones were read by immunoSEQ multiplex PCR, and TCRdb kept only the in-frame ones, dropping some. Here the sample spans about 430,000 clones, roughly 90% being singletons. The source material was peripheral blood, sampled in a trial of Ad26.COV2.S vaccine versus placebo. The receptors were sampled from a person between 18 and 65 years old who received the Ad26.COV2.S COVID-19 vaccine or a placebo.

The rearrangement joins TRBV7-9 to TRBJ2-7, with D possibly being TRBD1 (6 bases). The germline V gene has CDR1 SEHNR and CDR2 FQNEAQ (reference sequence). The CDR3 is 14 amino acids. V was cut by 4 bases and J by 4 bases, with 14 bases left in between. The CDR3 DNA sequence: TGTGCCAGCAGCTCCCTAGAGGGGGTTTACGAGCAGTACTTC. Its protein is CASSSLEGVYEQYF.

The rearrangement links TRBV4-2 to TRBJ2-7; perhaps D is TRBD1 or TRBD2 (5 bases each). Germline V gene lookup returns CDR1 LGHNA and CDR2 YNFKEQ. The CDR3 is made up of 17 amino acids. V lost 1 base and J 0 bases, leaving 16 bases between the germline ends. CDR3 DNA: TGTGCCAGCAGCCAAGGACCAACTAGGGGTGACTCCTACGAGCAGTACTTC. This gives the protein CASSQGPTRGDSYEQYF.

The chain combines TRBV24-1 with TRBJ2-1; D is unclear. Per the germline V gene, CDR1 is KGHDR and CDR2 is SFDVKD. V lost 6 bases and J lost 4, with 9 bases in between. The CDR3 has 13 amino acids. The CDR3 spells CATSTSSYNEQFF. For the CDR3, the DNA is TGTGCCACCAGTACATCCTCGTACAATGAGCAGTTCTTC.

The chain joins TRBV7-2 to TRBJ2-1, with TRBD1 matching 7 bases. This CDR3 is built from 14 residues. The trim removed 7 bases at V and 1 base at J, leaving 4 bases unmatched. Germline lookup yields CDR1 SGHTA and CDR2 FQGNSA. This chain's CDR3 is CASTVGQSYNEQFF. The CDR3, as DNA: TGTGCCAGCACCGTGGGACAGTCCTACAATGAGCAGTTCTTC.

The gene calls are TRBV5-1 and TRBJ2-7; D possibly uses TRBD1 or TRBD2 (5 bases each). V was pared by 2 bases and J by 0 bases, with 15 bases between. Germline-derived CDR1 and CDR2 are SGHRS and YFSETQ. This CDR3 is 16 amino acids long. CDR3 nucleotides: TGCGCCAGCAGCTTAACCTGGGGGAGCGGCTCCTACGAGCAGTACTTC. This translates into CASSLTWGSGSYEQYF.

This clone was seen many times. The V gene is TRBV30, the J gene TRBJ1-2, with D perhaps TRBD1 (6 bases). The CDR3 length is 16 residues. The ends were cut back, 0 bases at V and 3 bases at J, with 17 bases in the middle. Germline V gene sequence: CDR1 GTSNPN, CDR2 SVGIG (reference sequence). CDR3 protein: CAWSVFRVRGDYGYTF. CDR3 nucleotide sequence: TGTGCCTGGAGTGTATTCCGGGTCAGGGGTGACTATGGCTACACCTTC. Variable domain in full (rest from reference TRBV30 and TRBJ1-2): SQTIHQWPATLVQPVGSPLSLECTVEGTSNPNLYWYRQAAGRGLQLLFYSVGIGQISSEVPQNLSASRPQDRQFILSSKKLLLSDSGFYLCAWSVFRVRGDYGYTFGSGTRLTVV.

V is TRBV2 and J is TRBJ1-2; D is unclear. With 5 bases removed from V and 0 bases from J, the gap between germline ends came to 16 bases. This CDR3 has 16 amino acids. The germline gives CDR1 SNHLY, CDR2 FYNNEI. CDR3 nucleotides: TGTGCCAGCAGTTCCTCGAGTGCCCCTTCTAACTATGGCTACACCTTC. Its translation is CASSSSSAPSNYGYTF.

In nucleotides, the CDR3 is TGTGCCAGCAGTTACTATACCGGGGAGCTGTTTTTT. It codes for CASSYYTGELFF. V gene TRBV12-3 or TRBV12-4 combines with J gene TRBJ2-2; D gene uncertain. Between the trimmed V and J ends, which lost 4 bases and 5 bases, there was a span of 5 bases. This CDR3 spans 12 amino acids.

The gene calls are TRBV24-1 and TRBJ2-5; D could derive from TRBD1 or TRBD2 (6 bases each). The CDR3 is 14 residues long. V lost 4 bases to trimming and J lost 4 bases, with 12 bases between them. Germline CDR1 is KGHDR and CDR2 is SFDVKD. CDR3 DNA: TGTGCCACCAGTGACTCACAGGGAGGAGAGACCCAGTACTTC. This sequence encodes CATSDSQGGETQYF.

The rearrangement joins TRBV15 to TRBJ2-1; tentatively, D is TRBD1 (6 bases). The V end lost 0 bases, the J end lost 8 bases, and 11 bases lay between the germline ends. Germline V lookup: CDR1 LNHNV, CDR2 YYDKDF (reference sequence). The CDR3 contains 14 residues. The CDR3 DNA is TGTGCCACCAGCAGAGATCAGGCAGGGGATGAGCAGTTCTTC. Translating it yields CATSRDQAGDEQFF.

V usage is TRBV3-1 (or the pseudogene TRBV3-2) and J usage is TRBJ2-7; unclear D gene. The CDR3 sequence is 12 residues long. Germline CDR1 is LGHDT and CDR2 is YNNKEL (reference sequence). V was pared by 1 base and J by 7 bases, with 8 bases between. CDR3 loop: CASSQAPTEQYF. The CDR3 DNA is TGTGCCAGCAGCCAAGCCCCGACGGAGCAGTACTTC.

The chain links TRBV7-2 to TRBJ1-2, with TRBD1 matching over 10 bases. The CDR3 runs 13 residues. The junction had 7 bases not matched to a gene; V was cut back by 5 bases and J by 10 bases. CDR1 SGHTA and CDR2 FQGNSA come from the germline V gene. The CDR3 DNA follows: TGTGCCAGCAGCGCCGGGACAGGGGTTGCCTACACCTTC. Amino acids: CASSAGTGVAYTF.

V gene TRBV5-5 combines with J gene TRBJ2-5, with 9 bases matching TRBD2. Germline CDR1 is SGHKS and CDR2 is YYEKEE (reference sequence). V lost 0 bases, J lost 5 bases, and 5 bases stayed unmatched. This CDR3 spans 15 amino acids. CDR3 DNA: TGTGCCAGCAGCTTGGACGCGGGAGGGTTGGAGACCCAGTACTTC. It yields the protein CASSLDAGGLETQYF.

The rearrangement links TRBV5-1 to TRBJ2-1, with 8 positions matching TRBD1. The CDR3 has 16 amino acids. After removal of 3 bases from V and 8 bases from J, the junction contained 13 bases not matched to a gene. From germline, CDR1 is SGHRS and CDR2 YFSETQ. The CDR3 DNA reads as TGCGCCAGCAGCTATCACCGGGACAGGTCTGTCGATGAGCAGTTCTTC. Its translation is CASSYHRDRSVDEQFF.

Here the CDR3 reads CAWSPTDRGTGELFF. CDR3 bases: TGTGCCTGGAGTCCCACAGACAGGGGCACCGGGGAGCTGTTTTTT. The chain links TRBV30 to TRBJ2-2; TRBD1 matches 8 bases. Germline V gene lookup returns CDR1 GTSNPN and CDR2 SVGIG (reference sequence). The CDR3 covers 15 residues. The V segment lost 2 bases and the J segment 4 bases; nucleotides outside the gene matches: 6.

The chain joins TRBV18 to TRBJ1-1; 9 positions agree with TRBD1. V lost 3 bases, J lost 5 bases, and 7 bases stayed unmatched. In germline, CDR1 is KGHSH, CDR2 LQKENI. This CDR3 contains 15 residues. CDR3 in DNA: TGTGCCAGCTCACCTAAACAGGGGGCTGGGACTGAAGCTTTCTTT. This translates into CASSPKQGAGTEAFF.

The rearrangement joins TRBV7-9 to TRBJ1-5, with no clear D. The germline V gene encodes CDR1 SEHNR and CDR2 FQNEAQ (reference sequence). Trimming stripped 3 bases from V and 2 bases from J, with 2 bases between. CDR3 length: 12 amino acids. CDR3 nucleotide sequence: TGTGCCAGCAGCTTTGGCAATCAGCCCCAGCATTTT. This encodes CASSFGNQPQHF.

CDR3 in DNA: TGTGCCAGCAGCAGAGTACGAAATCCTAGCGAACCCTACGAGCAGTACTTC. It translates to CASSRVRNPSEPYEQYF. The V gene is TRBV21-1, the J gene TRBJ2-7; whether TRBD2, the table's D call, matches the DNA was not checked. TRBV21-1 is a pseudogene. The CDR3 contains 17 residues.

The rearrangement joins TRBV5-4 to TRBJ2-5; D perhaps matches TRBD2 (5 bases). Germline V gene data show CDR1 as SGHNT and CDR2 as YYREEE (reference sequence). This CDR3 region has 15 residues. Trimming shortened V by 4 bases and J by 2 bases, and 15 bases separated the two germline ends. This CDR3 reads CASSLFLDLQETQYF. The DNA for the CDR3 is TGTGCCAGCAGCCTTTTTTTGGACTTACAAGAGACCCAGTACTTC. The full variable domain, in which reference TRBV5-4 and TRBJ2-5 provide the parts outside the CDR3, is ETGVTQSPTHLIKTRGQQVTLRCSSQSGHNTVSWYQQALGQGPQFIFQYYREEENGRGNFPPRFSGLQFPNYSSELNVNALELDDSALYLCASSLFLDLQETQYFGPGTRLLVL.

The chain employs TRBV20-1 and TRBJ2-7; 10 nucleotides align to TRBD1. There are 15 residues in the CDR3. The V gene end was trimmed by 3 bases and the J gene end by 3 bases; junction bases not matched to a gene: 8. CDR1 and CDR2 from the germline V gene are DFQATT and SNEGSKA (reference sequence). CDR3 residues: CSASPGTGASYEQYF. CDR3 coding DNA: TGCAGTGCTAGTCCCGGGACAGGGGCTAGCTACGAGCAGTACTTC.

The V call is TRBV23-1, the J call TRBJ1-6; tentative D call: TRBD1 (6 bases). TRBV23-1 has ORF status, its function being uncertain. V dropped 4 bases and J dropped 0 bases, with 19 bases sitting between them. This CDR3 contains 19 residues. DNA of the CDR3: TGCGCCAGCAGTCGAGCCGAAGGGGGTGCTAGCTCCTATAATTCACCCCTCCACTTT. Its translation is CASSRAEGGASSYNSPLHF.

The count of this clone is one. This chain links TRBV28 with TRBJ1-5; D remains unclear. Deletions cut 3 bases from V and 9 bases from J, with 15 bases between. CDR1 MDHEN and CDR2 SYDVKM come from the germline V gene. The CDR3 runs to 14 residues. CDR3 bases: TGTGCCAGCAGTTTCTTGGGCAGAAGTTCGCCCCAGCATTTT. It codes for CASSFLGRSSPQHF.

The rearrangement uses TRBV6-2 or TRBV6-3 and TRBJ2-1; unclear D gene. V lost 6 bases and J 7 bases, leaving 13 bases between the germline ends. This CDR3 has 13 amino acids. Germline lookup yields CDR1 MNHEY and CDR2 SVGEGT. The DNA of the CDR3 is TGTGCCAGCAGCTATACGGCGGCTAATGAGCAGTTCTTC. Residues: CASSYTAANEQFF.

The table lists this clone with a count of one. The V and J genes are TRBV7-2 and TRBJ2-5; 11 bases agree with TRBD1. Germline-derived CDR1 and CDR2 are SGHTA and FQGNSA. Trimming cost V 9 bases and J 4 bases; bases outside gene matches: 7. The CDR3 has 14 amino acids. This chain's CDR3 is CASGRDRGVETQYF. CDR3 in DNA: TGTGCCAGTGGACGGGACAGGGGGGTAGAGACCCAGTACTTC.

The chain combines TRBV7-2 with TRBJ1-2, with D uncertain. Germline loops: CDR1 SGHTA, CDR2 FQGNSA. The CDR3 runs to 12 residues. With 1 base removed from V and 2 bases from J, the gap between germline ends came to 2 bases. CDR3: CASSLENYGYTF. The CDR3 region has the DNA TGTGCCAGCAGCTTAGAGAACTATGGCTACACCTTC.

V usage is TRBV5-5 and J usage is TRBJ2-7; D is unresolved. This CDR3 comprises 15 residues. The germline CDR1 and CDR2 sequences are SGHKS and YYEKEE (reference sequence). Trimming removed 2 bases from V and 1 base from J, with 13 bases in between. CDR3 DNA sequence: TGTGCCAGCAGCTTCAGCCAGTGGGAATCCTACGAGCAGTACTTC. Amino acid sequence: CASSFSQWESYEQYF.